A single T cell receptor (beta chain) is shown here with its context. A few counts support this clonotype. Its recognized antigen is unknown. The record has no base qualities; no much larger clone is one base away. The data derive from a study. Looking up the germline V gene (reference sequence) yields CDR1 WNHNN and CDR2 SYGVQD. V lost 0 bases and J lost 3 bases; the stretch between them is 9 bases long. Measured from the cysteine to the phenylalanine, the CDR3 is 14 residues long. This entry keeps only the CDR3 DNA: 42 bases, framed from base 1. Sequencing instrument: Illumina MiSeq. TCRdb reprocessing: public reads trimmed at Q25 with fastp, clones called with MiXCR, in-frame beta chains kept. Merged by CDR3 protein, the rows form single entries marked with the most common genes and DNA. The sample profile shows about 4,500 distinct CDR3 sequences; 9.5% to 10% of them were found once. The ten most abundant clones make up 33% of the sample.

This sequence originates from a human donor with rheumatoid arthritis. Source material: CD4+ T cells from peripheral blood. The V and J segments used are TRBV10-1 and TRBJ2-7, and the D gene may be TRBD1, 6 bases matching. The CDR3 region reads CASSESAQGYEQYF. The DNA sequence reads TGCGCCAGCAGTGAGTCAGCACAGGGCTACGAGCAGTACTTC.